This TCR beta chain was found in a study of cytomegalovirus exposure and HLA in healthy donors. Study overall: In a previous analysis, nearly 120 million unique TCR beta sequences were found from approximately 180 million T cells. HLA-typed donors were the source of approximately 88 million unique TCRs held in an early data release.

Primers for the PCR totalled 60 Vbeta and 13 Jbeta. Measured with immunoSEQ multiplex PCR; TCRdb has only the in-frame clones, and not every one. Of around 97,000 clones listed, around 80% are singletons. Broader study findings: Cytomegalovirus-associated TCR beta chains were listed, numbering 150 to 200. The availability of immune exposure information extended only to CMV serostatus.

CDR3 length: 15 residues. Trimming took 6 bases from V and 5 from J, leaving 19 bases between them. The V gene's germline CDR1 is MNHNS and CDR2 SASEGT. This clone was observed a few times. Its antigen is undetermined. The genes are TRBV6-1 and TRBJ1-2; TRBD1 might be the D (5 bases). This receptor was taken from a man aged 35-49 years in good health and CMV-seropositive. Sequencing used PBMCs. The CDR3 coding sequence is TGTGCCAGCAGGACAGCAGTTTTACAAGTTTATGGCTACACCTTC. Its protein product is CASRTAVLQVYGYTF.